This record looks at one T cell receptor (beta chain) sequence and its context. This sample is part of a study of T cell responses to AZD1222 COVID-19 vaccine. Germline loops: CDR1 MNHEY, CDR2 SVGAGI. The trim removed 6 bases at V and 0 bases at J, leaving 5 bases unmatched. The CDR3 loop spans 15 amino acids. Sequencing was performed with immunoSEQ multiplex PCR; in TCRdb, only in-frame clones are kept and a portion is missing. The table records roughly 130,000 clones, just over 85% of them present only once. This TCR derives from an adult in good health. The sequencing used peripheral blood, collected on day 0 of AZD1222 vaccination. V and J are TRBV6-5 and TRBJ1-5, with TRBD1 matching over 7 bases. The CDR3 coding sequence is TGTGCCAGCAGACCACAGGGGATTAGCAATCAGCCCCAGCATTTT. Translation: CASRPQGISNQPQHF.